Listed below are T cell receptor beta chains from one sample, sequenced in a study of vaccination and CD4 T cells after COVID-19. Their cognate antigens are unknown. Using its own MiXCR run on the PCR reads, TCRdb lists one record per CDR3 protein. Of approximately 14,000 distinct CDR3 sequences in the sample, about 69% were seen once. The sequencing input was CD4+ T cells from blood, cultured in vitro. The receptors were sampled from a human donor who had recovered from COVID-19. Both conserved end residues are part of each CDR3. The D gene is left open where the match is weak. Clone size, where shown, is once, few, many, or a class for clones that have expanded.

once	TRBD2	TRBV4-3	TRBJ2-2	CASSQEVGGRSPTGELFF	TGCGCCAGCAGCCAAGAAGTCGGGGGGAGGAGTCCCACCGGGGAGCTGTTTTTT
-	TRBD1	TRBV27	TRBJ1-1	CASSRNGQGQGDGAFF	TGTGCCAGCAGCCGGAACGGACAGGGTCAAGGAGATGGAGCTTTCTTT
-	-	TRBV6-5	TRBJ1-1	CASIYSTEAFF	TGTGCCAGCATTTACTCCACTGAAGCTTTCTTT
-	-	TRBV19	TRBJ2-3	CAGWKGTQYF	TGTGCCGGGTGGAAGGGTACGCAGTATTTT
-	-	TRBV7-9	TRBJ1-5	CASSFGYGSAGQPQHF	TGTGCCAGCAGCTTTGGGTACGGCTCGGCGGGGCAGCCCCAGCATTTT
-	-	TRBV15	TRBJ1-5	CATSRYSDTQHF	TGTGCCACCAGCAGGTACTCCGATACGCAGCATTTT
-	-	TRBV24-1	TRBJ2-5	CATSAHWGDWKTQYF	TGTGCCACCAGTGCCCATTGGGGGGACTGGAAGACCCAGTACTTC
-	-	TRBV6-2/TRBV6-3	TRBJ1-5	CASSYWQGSSNQPQHF	TGTGCCAGCAGTTACTGGCAGGGGAGCAGCAATCAGCCCCAGCATTTT
-	TRBD2	TRBV20-1	TRBJ2-2	CSAEGGLAPGELFF	TGCAGTGCCGAAGGTGGACTAGCCCCCGGGGAGCTGTTTTTT
few	-	TRBV7-2	TRBJ2-7	CASSLEGSSYEQYF	TGTGCCAGCAGCTTAGAGGGCAGCTCCTACGAGCAGTACTTC
-	TRBD1	TRBV25-1	TRBJ1-5	CASTGDRGQRNQPQHF	TGTGCCAGCACTGGGGACAGGGGGCAACGCAATCAGCCCCAGCATTTT
-	TRBD1	TRBV28	TRBJ1-2	CASSLPGQANYGYTF	TGTGCCAGCAGTTTGCCGGGACAGGCTAACTATGGCTACACCTTC
-	TRBD2	TRBV6-2/TRBV6-3	TRBJ2-7	CASSSLTLSGRRYEQYF	TGTGCCAGCAGTTCCCTGACACTGAGCGGGAGAAGGTACGAGCAGTACTTC
-	-	TRBV20-1	TRBJ2-4	CSTPMRGKNIQYF	TGCAGTACCCCCATGCGGGGAAAAAACATTCAGTACTTC
-	TRBD1	TRBV6-5	TRBJ1-2	CASSYSGGQGARGYTF	TGTGCCAGCAGTTACTCTGGGGGACAGGGGGCGCGTGGCTACACCTTC
-	-	TRBV27	TRBJ2-3	CATYEIVGTDTQYF	TGTGCCACCTATGAGATTGTGGGCACAGATACGCAGTATTTT
-	-	TRBV20-1	TRBJ2-5	CSASPGGGGWETQYF	TGCAGTGCTAGCCCTGGAGGGGGCGGTTGGGAGACCCAGTACTTC
few	-	TRBV6-5	TRBJ1-2	CASSYDRTYGYTF	TGTGCCAGCAGTTACGACAGAACTTATGGCTACACCTTC
-	TRBD1	TRBV6-1	TRBJ2-5	CASSPLVGTGSQETQYF	TGTGCCAGCAGTCCCCTGGTAGGGACAGGGTCCCAAGAGACCCAGTACTTC
-	TRBD1	TRBV5-1	TRBJ1-1	CASSSGTGTDEAFF	TGCGCCAGCAGCTCCGGGACAGGTACGGATGAAGCTTTCTTT
few	-	TRBV2	TRBJ1-5	CASHVRGGEPQHF	TGTGCCAGCCACGTCCGGGGGGGAGAGCCCCAGCATTTT
-	TRBD2	TRBV20-1	TRBJ2-1	CSVGGRAPYNEQFF	TGCAGTGTTGGGGGGAGGGCTCCCTACAATGAGCAGTTCTTC
-	-	TRBV19	TRBJ1-2	CASSIDSNYGYTF	TGTGCCAGTAGTATTGACAGTAACTATGGCTACACCTTC
-	-	TRBV24-1	TRBJ1-5	CATSDSLYASNQPQHF	TGTGCCACCAGTGATTCCCTTTATGCTAGCAATCAGCCCCAGCATTTT